This TCR beta chain was identified during a study of OX40 agonist ivuxolimab in advanced cancers. About the research overall: Dose-escalation subjects each had hepatocellular carcinoma, melanoma, renal cell or head and neck cancer. Overall study findings and caveats: Clonal expansion by week 6 occurred in CD4+ and CD8+ blood T cells (at 0.1 to 3.0 mg/kg).

CDR3 length: 11 residues. Germline V CDR1 and CDR2: SGHDT, YYEEEE. V shed 3 bases and J shed 7 bases, with 8 bases lying between them. Autoimmune disease history or systemic immunosuppression meant exclusion. In regard to this clone: Antigen: not known.

Clones were read by immunoSEQ multiplex PCR, and TCRdb kept only the in-frame ones, dropping some. The profile shows approximately 40,000 clones, roughly 81% of them singletons. This chain links TRBV5-6 with TRBJ2-7; D unresolved. Sample: CD4+ or CD8+ T cells sorted from blood, taken in a trial of the OX40 agonist ivuxolimab. The clonotype was recovered from an adult with an advanced solid tumor such as melanoma, head and neck, liver or kidney cancer. DNA for the CDR3: TGTGCCAGCAGCTACCTTCGAGAGCAGTACTTC. This translates into CASSYLREQYF.